This T cell receptor (beta chain) emerged from a study of PD-1 blockade in mismatch repair-deficient tumors. Looking at the study overall: All were previously treated, progressing patients with around 12 mismatch repair-deficient cancer types. Broader study findings: After pembrolizumab, tumor-resident clones rose rapidly, then generally contracted before radiologic responses.

Profiling relied on immunoSEQ multiplex PCR, and the TCRdb table lists in-frame clones only, not all of them. Of tens of thousands of clones in the sample, about 87% were seen once. Note on this clone: As yet, its antigen is unknown.

CDR3 size: 14 residues. Trimming cost V 0 bases and J 4 bases, with 10 bases left between them. Per germline, CDR1 SGHAT and CDR2 FQNNGV. This rearrangement joins TRBV11-2 to TRBJ2-7; unclear D gene. The clonotype comes from an adult with mismatch repair-deficient cancer. The input for sequencing was peripheral blood, taken 52 weeks after starting pembrolizumab. CDR3 nucleotide sequence: TGTGCCAGCAGCTTAGACCTCGGTACGTACGAGCAGTACTTC. The encoded protein is CASSLDLGTYEQYF.